This note documents a single T cell receptor beta chain sequence. Its cognate antigen is unknown. The record originates from a study of T cell responses to AZD1222 COVID-19 vaccine. Study-level results: Seropositivity was recorded at baseline in only six AZD1222 recipients. Spike as a whole was targeted by vaccine-associated CD4 TCRs, dominant at 160-218 and 743-854. Most donors were white British, females outnumbered males, and clonal diversity was possibly underestimated. Close to half of spike-specific TCRs reportedly recognize unmutated variant regions.

Here immunoSEQ multiplex PCR was the method, and the copy in TCRdb shows in-frame clones only, minus some. The table includes about 81,000 clones, 91% detected once. The CDR3 sequence is 14 residues long. Trimming shortened V by 0 bases and J by 2 bases, and 5 bases separated the two germline ends. CDR1 and CDR2 from the germline V gene are SGHTA and FQGTGA. The rearrangement uses TRBV7-3 and TRBJ2-1; D remains ambiguous. This TCR was recovered from an adult who received the AZD1222 COVID-19 vaccine. The specimen was peripheral blood, collected 28 days after the second AZD1222 dose. Here the CDR3 DNA reads TGTGCCAGCAGCTTAACATCCACCTACAATGAGCAGTTCTTC. Encoded protein: CASSLTSTYNEQFF.